These T cell receptor beta chains were read from a single sample in a study of blood T cell repertoires in COVID-19. Some clones are missing from TCRdb's copy, which holds only in-frame ones; the method was immunoSEQ multiplex PCR. The sample lists around 310,000 clones, approximately 90% occurring once. Input material: peripheral blood. All receptors come from a woman aged 25-40 years with COVID-19, enrolled during active disease. Both conserved end residues are part of each CDR3. A D gene is named only where the DNA matches it firmly.

TRBD2	TRBV5-4	TRBJ2-7	CASSKGLAGEAVYEQYF
TRBD1	TRBV3-1/TRBV3-2	TRBJ2-1	CASRPGTVGRAEQFF
.	TRBV18	TRBJ1-5	CASSPSRAPQPQHF
TRBD1	TRBV4-1	TRBJ2-7	CASSHLGTGDYEQYF
TRBD2	TRBV5-1	TRBJ2-1	CASSLVSSGSGDEQFF
.	TRBV7-9	TRBJ1-1	CASSLGATEAFF
TRBD2	TRBV5-4	TRBJ2-1	CASSLMLAGGQNEQFF
.	TRBV6-7	TRBJ1-3	CASSYHLASGNTIYF
.	TRBV19	TRBJ2-7	CASSIRFAATYEQYF
TRBD2	TRBV30	TRBJ2-5	CAWTPLAGQETQYF
TRBD1	TRBV10-3	TRBJ1-2	CAISGDRYGYTF
TRBD2	TRBV7-3	TRBJ2-2	CASSLRLATGELFF
.	TRBV4-2	TRBJ1-6	CASSQDPIAGSANSPLHF
.	TRBV12-3/TRBV12-4	TRBJ1-4	CASTRGAVEKLFF
.	TRBV7-9	TRBJ1-2	CASSLIGDYGYTF
.	TRBV20-1	TRBJ1-4	CSASGGAATNEKLFF
.	TRBV27	TRBJ2-7	CASSTQGSPYEQYF
.	TRBV9	TRBJ2-7	CASSVGVGDEQYF
TRBD1	TRBV5-6	TRBJ1-5	CASSLLTGDNQPQHF
TRBD1	TRBV30	TRBJ2-7	CAWSVGVRTGHTYEQYF
.	TRBV6-5	TRBJ2-7	CASSLSRGLYEQYF
.	TRBV30	TRBJ1-1	CAWTGDTEAFF
.	TRBV7-2	TRBJ2-5	CASSPRFGETQYF
TRBD2	TRBV5-1	TRBJ2-3	CASSSTSGSGDTQYF
TRBD1	TRBV2	TRBJ1-2	CASNRGFNGYTF
.	TRBV3-1/TRBV3-2	TRBJ2-7	CASSPGLGFDEQYF
.	TRBV2	TRBJ1-2	CASSGDTFYGYTF
.	TRBV5-1	TRBJ2-4	CASSSGENIQYF
.	TRBV4-1	TRBJ1-3	CASSQERGSVSGNTIYF
.	TRBV13	TRBJ1-1	CASSFMNTEAFF
TRBD1	TRBV3-1/TRBV3-2	TRBJ2-5	CASSRTRQGQETQYF
.	TRBV13	TRBJ2-7	CASSPTLTDRYEQYF
TRBD2	TRBV5-1	TRBJ2-5	CASSLAPAGGGETQYF
TRBD1	TRBV28	TRBJ2-1	CASSLTGMEQFF
.	TRBV28	TRBJ2-7	CASSLFRGGEQYF
TRBD1	TRBV13	TRBJ1-2	CASSLGTVANYGYTF
.	TRBV3-1/TRBV3-2	TRBJ2-7	CASSQAAGSGEQYF
TRBD2	TRBV11-3	TRBJ2-1	CASSSHSGRDNEQFF
TRBD1	TRBV2	TRBJ1-2	CASSETGQGTGGYTF
TRBD1	TRBV2	TRBJ1-4	CASQEWGTESEKLFF
.	TRBV4-1	TRBJ2-3	CASSRGQGVGSGGDTQYF
TRBD2	TRBV30	TRBJ2-1	CAWSVLSGGPNEQFF
.	TRBV7-2	TRBJ1-3	CASSNDRLPDSTGNTIYF
TRBD1	TRBV12-3/TRBV12-4	TRBJ1-3	CASSGTDRNTIYF
TRBD1	TRBV3-1/TRBV3-2	TRBJ1-1	CASSLTGSTEAFF